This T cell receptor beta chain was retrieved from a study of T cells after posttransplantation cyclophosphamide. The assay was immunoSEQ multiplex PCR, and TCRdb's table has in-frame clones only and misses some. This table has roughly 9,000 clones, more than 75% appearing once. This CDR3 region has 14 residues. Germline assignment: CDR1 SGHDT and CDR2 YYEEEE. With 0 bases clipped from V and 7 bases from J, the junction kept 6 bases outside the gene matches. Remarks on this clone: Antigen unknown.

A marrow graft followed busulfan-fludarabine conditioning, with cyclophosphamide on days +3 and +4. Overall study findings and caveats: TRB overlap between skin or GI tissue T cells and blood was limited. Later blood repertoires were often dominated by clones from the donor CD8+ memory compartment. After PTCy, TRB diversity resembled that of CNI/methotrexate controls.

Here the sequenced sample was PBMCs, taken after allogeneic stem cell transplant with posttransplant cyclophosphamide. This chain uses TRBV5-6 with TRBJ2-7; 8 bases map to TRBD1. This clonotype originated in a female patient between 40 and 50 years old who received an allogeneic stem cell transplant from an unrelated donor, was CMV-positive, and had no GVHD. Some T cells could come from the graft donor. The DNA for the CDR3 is TGTGCCAGCAGCTTGGAAGTCAGGGGGCGAGAGCAGTACTTC. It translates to CASSLEVRGREQYF.